A single sample is the source of the 18 T cell receptor beta chains below, sequenced in a study of vaccination and CD4 T cells after COVID-19. MiXCR was run by TCRdb on the PCR reads, yielding one entry per CDR3 protein. The profile shows around 16,000 distinct CDR3 sequences, 66% of them singletons. Sequenced material: CD4+ T cells from blood, taken after SARS-CoV-2 vaccination. All receptors derive from a human donor who had recovered from COVID-19.

The chain combines TRBV24-1 with TRBJ2-1; 11 positions agree with TRBD2. Germline CDR1 is KGHDR and CDR2 is SFDVKD. With V trimmed by 5 bases and J by 0 bases, 5 bases remained unmatched. The CDR3 has 17 amino acids. CDR3 protein: CATSAQTSGVSYNEQFF. CDR3 nucleotides: TGTGCCACCAGTGCCCAGACTAGCGGGGTCTCCTACAATGAGCAGTTCTTC.

The chain couples TRBV12-3 or TRBV12-4 to TRBJ2-3, with 8 bases lining up with TRBD2. The CDR3 runs 16 residues. The ends lost 5 bases at V and 1 base at J; junction bases unmatched: 8. The CDR3 nucleotides read TGTGCCAGCAGTCCAACCCGGGAGGGGGGCACAGATACGCAGTATTTT. This codes for CASSPTREGGTDTQYF.

The chain has TRBV5-4 and TRBJ2-2; no reliable D call. The germline CDR1 and CDR2 sequences are SGHNT and YYREEE (reference sequence). The CDR3 runs 14 residues. V shed 2 bases and J shed 0 bases, with 5 bases lying between them. The CDR3 DNA reads as TGTGCCAGCAGCTTTCCAGCGAACACCGGGGAGCTGTTTTTT. Its translation is CASSFPANTGELFF.

V usage is TRBV21-1 and J usage is TRBJ1-5; the DNA was not used to check the table's D call, TRBD1. TRBV21-1 is reported as a pseudogene. This CDR3 spans 17 amino acids. CDR3 amino acids: CASTQRGPKPFNQPQHF. CDR3 bases: TGTGCCAGCACCCAGAGGGGGCCTAAGCCTTTCAATCAGCCCCAGCATTTT.

The genes are TRBV6-5 and TRBJ2-5, with D unresolved. Germline V gene sequence: CDR1 MNHEY, CDR2 SVGAGI. The V gene lost 0 bases and the J gene lost 4 bases, with 24 bases spanning the gap. The CDR3 runs 19 residues. The CDR3: CASSYSGSQTRTIRETQYF. The CDR3 nucleotides are TGTGCCAGCAGTTACTCAGGTTCACAGACGCGAACCATAAGAGAGACCCAGTACTTC.

This chain uses TRBV2 with TRBJ2-7; 10 positions match TRBD2. The CDR3 runs to 15 residues. V was clipped by 4 bases and J by 6 bases; unmatched bases: 9. The germline V gene has CDR1 SNHLY and CDR2 FYNNEI. The CDR3 loop reads CASSVQLAGVSEQYF. CDR3 in DNA: TGTGCCAGCAGTGTCCAGCTAGCGGGAGTTTCCGAGCAGTACTTC.

This clonotype has only a few counts. The chain uses TRBV20-1 and TRBJ1-1; 7 nucleotides align to TRBD1. Losses at the gene ends were 3 bases for V and 0 bases for J; bases not matched to a gene: 4. Germline V lookup: CDR1 DFQATT, CDR2 SNEGSKA (reference sequence). This CDR3 comprises 14 residues. The CDR3 loop reads CSASQGQMNTEAFF. CDR3 DNA sequence: TGCAGTGCTAGCCAGGGACAGATGAACACTGAAGCTTTCTTT.

The rearrangement joins TRBV20-1 to TRBJ1-6; D perhaps matches TRBD1 (5 bases). The CDR3 extends over 15 amino acids. Germline V lookup: CDR1 DFQATT, CDR2 SNEGSKA (reference sequence). V dropped 3 bases and J dropped 5 bases, with 14 bases sitting between them. The CDR3 region has the DNA TGCAGTGCTAGGAGGGACGGAAGAAATAATTCACCCCTCCACTTT. Amino acid sequence: CSARRDGRNNSPLHF.

For the CDR3, the DNA is TGTGCCAGCAGCCCCGGACTAGCGGGAGATCTCTACGAGCAGTACTTC. This codes for CASSPGLAGDLYEQYF. The chain joins TRBV7-8 to TRBJ2-7; 13 bases align to TRBD2. The CDR3 contains 16 residues. The germline V gene encodes CDR1 SGHVS and CDR2 FQNEAQ. V shed 5 bases, J shed 3 bases, and the junction held 7 bases outside the gene matches.

This clonotype was recorded once. The chain uses TRBV12-3 or TRBV12-4 and TRBJ2-5; 7 bases match TRBD1. The ends lost 1 base at V and 1 base at J; junction bases unmatched: 12. The length of the CDR3 is 18 residues. The CDR3 region is CASSLGVRQGQSQETQYF. CDR3 coding DNA: TGTGCCAGCAGTTTAGGGGTTAGACAGGGCCAGTCCCAAGAGACCCAGTACTTC.

In its sample, this clonotype was seen a few times. V and J are TRBV5-4 and TRBJ2-5; D unclear. In germline, CDR1 is SGHNT, CDR2 YYREEE (reference sequence). The V end was cut by 0 bases, the J end by 5 bases, with 8 bases between. The CDR3 contains 13 residues. The CDR3 DNA is TGTGCCAGCAGCTTGGAGATGGACGAGACCCAGTACTTC. Residues: CASSLEMDETQYF. Supplemented by reference TRBV5-4 and TRBJ2-5, the full variable domain reads ETGVTQSPTHLIKTRGQQVTLRCSSQSGHNTVSWYQQALGQGPQFIFQYYREEENGRGNFPPRFSGLQFPNYSSELNVNALELDDSALYLCASSLEMDETQYFGPGTRLLVL.

This clonotype was counted between two and nine times. This chain links TRBV20-1 with TRBJ1-1; D gene unclear. This CDR3 has 15 residues. CDR1 is DFQATT, CDR2 SNEGSKA, per germline (reference sequence). V dropped 6 bases and J dropped 4 bases, with 21 bases sitting between them. DNA for the CDR3: TGCAGTGCAAGACGCATCTTAGAGGTCAGCACTGAAGCTTTCTTT. The encoded protein is CSARRILEVSTEAFF.

This clonotype appeared once. The rearrangement joins TRBV28 to TRBJ1-2, with D perhaps matching TRBD1 (6 bases). The CDR3 contains 14 residues. The V and J ends lost 5 bases and 11 bases respectively, with 21 bases between them. Germline V gene lookup returns CDR1 MDHEN and CDR2 SYDVKM. CDR3: CASSDALGQSGYTF. DNA of the CDR3: TGTGCCAGCAGTGACGCACTTGGACAGAGCGGTTACACCTTC.

The chain links TRBV15 to TRBJ1-6; a possible D gene is TRBD1 (6 bases). The V and J ends lost 3 bases and 6 bases respectively, with 12 bases between them. Per germline, CDR1 LNHNV and CDR2 YYDKDF (reference sequence). The CDR3 contains 15 residues. CDR3 in amino acids: CATSSGRTVNSPLHF. The CDR3 nucleotides are TGTGCCACCAGCAGTGGTAGGACAGTTAATTCACCCCTCCACTTT.

This clonotype has only a few counts. The rearrangement links TRBV15 to TRBJ2-1; TRBD1 might be the D (5 bases). This CDR3 has 13 residues. CDR1 and CDR2 (germline): LNHNV, YYDKDF (reference sequence). The V end lost 5 bases, the J end lost 6 bases, and 11 bases lay between the germline ends. The CDR3 bases are TGTGCCACCAGCTCCACAGGTCTCAATGAGCAGTTCTTC. Its protein is CATSSTGLNEQFF.

The count of this clonotype is one. The rearrangement uses TRBV20-1 and TRBJ2-2; D is uncertain. The CDR3 loop spans 14 amino acids. V gave up 0 bases and J gave up 5 bases, with 10 bases separating them. In germline, CDR1 is DFQATT, CDR2 SNEGSKA (reference sequence). CDR3 nucleotides: TGCAGTGCTAGAGATTTAAGGCAGACCGGGGAGCTGTTTTTT. Protein product: CSARDLRQTGELFF.

The CDR3 here is CASSLETGPIGYGYTF. Here the CDR3 DNA reads TGCGCCAGCAGCTTGGAGACAGGACCCATTGGCTATGGCTACACCTTC. This chain links TRBV5-1 with TRBJ1-2, with D possibly TRBD1 on 6 matching bases. Trimming cost V 0 bases and J 4 bases, with 16 bases left between them. The CDR3 extends over 16 amino acids. Germline V gene sequence: CDR1 SGHRS, CDR2 YFSETQ.

Only a few counts were recorded for this clonotype. This chain links TRBV20-1 with TRBJ2-7, with D perhaps matching TRBD1 (6 bases). V lost 3 bases, J lost 8 bases, and 14 bases lay in between. CDR3 length: 12 amino acids. The V gene's germline CDR1 is DFQATT and CDR2 SNEGSKA (reference sequence). CDR3 DNA: TGCAGTGCTAGTTCCAGGGGTTACCAGCAGTACTTC. This gives the protein CSASSRGYQQYF.